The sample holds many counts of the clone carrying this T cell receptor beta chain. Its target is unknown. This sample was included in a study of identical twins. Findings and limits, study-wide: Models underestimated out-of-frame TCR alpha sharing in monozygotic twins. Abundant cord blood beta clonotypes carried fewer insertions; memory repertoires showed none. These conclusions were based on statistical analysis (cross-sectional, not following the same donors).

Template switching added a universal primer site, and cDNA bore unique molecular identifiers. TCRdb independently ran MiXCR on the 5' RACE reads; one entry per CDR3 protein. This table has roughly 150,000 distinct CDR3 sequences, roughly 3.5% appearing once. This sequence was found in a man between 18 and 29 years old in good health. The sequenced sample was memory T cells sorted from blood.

The CDR3 DNA reads as TGTGCCAGCAGACTAGCGGGACTGGGTGAGCAGTTCTTC. Amino acids: CASRLAGLGEQFF. V usage is TRBV14 and J usage is TRBJ2-1; 10 nucleotides align to TRBD2. Germline values: CDR1 SGHDN, CDR2 FVKESK. The V segment lost 6 bases and the J segment 9 bases; nucleotides outside the gene matches: 5. The CDR3 runs 13 residues.